One sample yielded the 30 T cell receptor beta chains listed below, sequenced in a study of response to subunit inactivated influenza vaccine. TCRdb recomputed calls from the RT-PCR reads with MiXCR, one row per CDR3 protein. The sample lists 500,000 to 550,000 distinct CDR3 sequences, approximately 7.3% occurring once. Sequences were derived from PBMCs from blood, sampled about 24 months after vaccination. The origin of the receptors is a man between 50 and 70 years old who received an inactivated influenza vaccine.

This clonotype has more than one count but fewer than ten. The rearrangement links TRBV20-1 to TRBJ2-4, with D unresolved. The CDR3 contains 13 residues. V shed 3 bases and J shed 0 bases, with 6 bases lying between them. Germline V gene lookup returns CDR1 DFQATT and CDR2 SNEGSKA (reference sequence). The CDR3 here is CSARSIAKNIQYF. DNA of the CDR3: TGCAGTGCTAGGAGTATAGCCAAAAACATTCAGTACTTC.

This clonotype turned up a few times. The chain couples TRBV11-2 to TRBJ2-5, with D perhaps matching TRBD1 (6 bases). Germline assignment: CDR1 SGHAT and CDR2 FQNNGV. V lost 8 bases to trimming and J lost 3 bases, with 16 bases between them. CDR3 length equals 14 residues. The CDR3 DNA sequence: TGTGCCAGCGCTAGCCACAGGGCAGAAGAGACCCAGTACTTC. Protein sequence: CASASHRAEETQYF.

This clonotype was counted many times. The chain recombines TRBV7-2 with TRBJ1-2; D uncertain. The CDR3 extends over 12 amino acids. CDR1 is SGHTA, CDR2 FQGNSA, per germline. The germline V and J ends were trimmed by 2 bases and 4 bases, with 5 bases remaining between them. The CDR3 region is CASSLRLYGYTF. CDR3 nucleotide sequence: TGTGCCAGCAGCTTAAGGCTCTATGGCTACACCTTC.

This chain links TRBV5-6 with TRBJ2-2, with D possibly being TRBD1 (6 bases). The V gene's germline CDR1 is SGHDT and CDR2 YYEEEE. There are 15 residues in the CDR3. Trimming took off 7 bases at V and 0 bases at J, with 13 bases between the two ends. The CDR3 DNA follows: TGTGCCAGCGGCCCCGGGACACCGAACACCGGGGAGCTGTTTTTT. Translation: CASGPGTPNTGELFF.

Many counts were recorded for this clonotype. V is TRBV6-1 and J is TRBJ2-5; D may match TRBD1 or TRBD2 (5 bases each). Germline assignment: CDR1 MNHNS and CDR2 SASEGT. The V gene lost 1 base and the J gene lost 5 bases, with 17 bases spanning the gap. This CDR3 spans 16 amino acids. The DNA of the CDR3 is TGTGCCAGCAGTGAAGTCCTATGGGGGAGCGGTGAGACCCAGTACTTC. Amino acid sequence: CASSEVLWGSGETQYF.

The genes are TRBV29-1 and TRBJ2-7, with D perhaps TRBD2 (5 bases). V was cut by 3 bases and J by 9 bases, with 18 bases left in between. CDR3 size: 13 residues. Germline CDR1 SQVTM, CDR2 ANQGSEA. The CDR3 DNA reads as TGCAGCGTTGATGGGCTAGCCGGAGGCGTGCAGTACTTC. Its translation is CSVDGLAGGVQYF.

This clonotype was recorded a few times. The chain joins TRBV6-1 to TRBJ2-1; maybe TRBD2 (7 bases). V was pared by 7 bases and J by 3 bases, with 19 bases between. Looked up from germline, CDR1 is MNHNS and CDR2 is SASEGT. The CDR3 extends over 16 amino acids. CDR3 amino acids: CASTISLGGLYNEQFF. The CDR3 DNA reads as TGTGCCAGCACAATTAGCCTCGGGGGGCTCTACAATGAGCAGTTCTTC.

This clonotype showed up just a few times. CDR3 nucleotides: TGCAGCGTTGGGTTAGCGGGAGGGCCGTCCGATACGCAGTATTTT. It translates to CSVGLAGGPSDTQYF. The chain joins TRBV29-1 to TRBJ2-3; TRBD2 matches at 11 bases. The CDR3 is 15 residues long. The germline V gene encodes CDR1 SQVTM and CDR2 ANQGSEA. The V gene end was trimmed by 4 bases and the J gene end by 6 bases; junction bases not matched to a gene: 9.

The V call is TRBV20-1, the J call TRBJ1-2; D unclear. The length of the CDR3 is 10 residues. V lost 3 bases to trimming and J lost 7 bases, with 6 bases between them. Looked up from germline, CDR1 is DFQATT and CDR2 is SNEGSKA (reference sequence). CDR3 DNA: TGCAGTGCTAGCCTAGTTGGCTACACCTTC. Translating it yields CSASLVGYTF.

The chain couples TRBV21-1 to TRBJ2-7; the DNA was not compared with TRBD1, the D call given in the table. TRBV21-1 is noted as a pseudogene. The CDR3 totals 14 residues. CDR3 nucleotides: TGTGCCAGCAGCAACCGGGACAGCCGGGACGAGCAGTACTTC. It is translated as CASSNRDSRDEQYF.

V is TRBV20-1 and J is TRBJ2-3; TRBD2 matches 7 bases. V trimming: 5 bases; J trimming: 4 bases; junction bases outside the gene matches: 6. The CDR3 length is 13 residues. CDR1 DFQATT and CDR2 SNEGSKA come from the germline V gene (reference sequence). Here the CDR3 reads CSASAGVPDTQYF. CDR3 in DNA: TGCAGTGCTTCGGCGGGAGTCCCAGATACGCAGTATTTT.

This clonotype was detected ten times or more. The chain uses TRBV20-1 and TRBJ2-4; D is perhaps TRBD2 (6 bases). Trimming took 0 bases from V and 3 from J, leaving 12 bases between them. Germline CDR1 and CDR2: DFQATT and SNEGSKA (reference sequence). The CDR3 extends over 15 amino acids. The CDR3 region has the DNA TGCAGTGCTAGAGAGTCCGGGGGTTTCAAAAACATTCAGTACTTC. This gives the protein CSARESGGFKNIQYF.

This clonotype came up a few times. The rearrangement uses TRBV6-2 or TRBV6-3 and TRBJ2-5, with D perhaps given as TRBD1 or TRBD2 (5 bases each). The CDR3 is made up of 14 amino acids. From germline, CDR1 is MNHEY and CDR2 SVGEGT. V lost 5 bases to trimming and J lost 4 bases, with 14 bases between them. The CDR3 DNA sequence: TGTGCCAGCAGTCGAGTCCCTGGGGGAGAGACCCAGTACTTC. Encoded protein: CASSRVPGGETQYF.

The rearrangement uses TRBV2 and TRBJ1-2; perhaps TRBD1 as D (6 bases). The V end was cut by 2 bases, the J end by 6 bases, with 13 bases between. The CDR3 is 14 amino acids. Germline values: CDR1 SNHLY, CDR2 FYNNEI. CDR3 region: CASSERLTGDGYTF. The CDR3 DNA follows: TGTGCCAGCAGTGAACGGTTGACAGGAGATGGCTACACCTTC.

The chain couples TRBV29-1 to TRBJ2-1; TRBD1 matches at 8 bases. Trimming at V came to 7 bases and at J to 2 bases, leaving 7 bases not matched to a gene. Germline V lookup: CDR1 SQVTM, CDR2 ANQGSEA. The CDR3 is 14 amino acids. CDR3 DNA sequence: TGCAGCGCCCCCGTGGGACAGGCCTACAATGAGCAGTTCTTC. This encodes CSAPVGQAYNEQFF.

In DNA form, the CDR3 reads TGTGCCAGCACCCGAAGGGGGCTAAACACCGGGGAGCTGTTTTTT. Protein product: CASTRRGLNTGELFF. The V gene is TRBV12-3 or TRBV12-4, the J gene TRBJ2-2, with 7 positions matching TRBD1. Unmatched junction bases numbered 7, after V lost 7 bases and J lost 2 bases. The CDR3 has 15 residues.

This clonotype was recorded at least ten times. The chain carries TRBV5-1 and TRBJ2-2; perhaps TRBD2 as D (5 bases). The CDR3 covers 16 residues. With 3 bases removed from V and 2 bases from J, the gap between germline ends came to 14 bases. CDR1 SGHRS and CDR2 YFSETQ come from the germline V gene. This CDR3 is CASSSGLIRNTGELFF. CDR3 nucleotide sequence: TGCGCCAGCAGCTCCGGACTGATACGAAACACCGGGGAGCTGTTTTTT. Based on the CDR3 plus reference TRBV5-1 and TRBJ2-2, the full variable domain is KAGVTQTPRYLIKTRGQQVTLSCSPISGHRSVSWYQQTPGQGLQFLFEYFSETQRNKGNFPGRFSGRQFSNSRSEMNVSTLELGDSALYLCASSSGLIRNTGELFFGEGSRLTVL.

This clonotype has more than one count but fewer than ten. The chain carries TRBV5-5 and TRBJ2-3; TRBD2 agrees at 11 bases. Germline trimming cut 0 bases from V and 7 bases from J; bases unmatched to any gene: 13. Germline V lookup: CDR1 SGHKS, CDR2 YYEKEE (reference sequence). The CDR3 covers 18 residues. CDR3 residues: CASSLASGGPTFGYTQYF. The CDR3, as DNA: TGTGCCAGCAGCTTGGCTAGCGGGGGGCCTACCTTTGGTTATACGCAGTATTTT.

The count of this clonotype is one. The chain links TRBV12-3 or TRBV12-4 to TRBJ1-5, with D unclear. The CDR3 contains 14 residues. V lost 1 base and J 6 bases, leaving 10 bases between the germline ends. The CDR3 loop reads CASSLGQLSQPQHF. The DNA for the CDR3 is TGTGCCAGCAGTTTAGGTCAGCTCAGTCAGCCCCAGCATTTT.

This clonotype was recorded a few times. The V and J genes are TRBV20-1 and TRBJ1-6; D is possibly TRBD1 (6 bases). The CDR3 is 14 residues long. Trimming shortened V by 2 bases and J by 7 bases, and 12 bases separated the two germline ends. Germline V gene data show CDR1 as DFQATT and CDR2 as SNEGSKA (reference sequence). The CDR3 protein is CSARLGGLNSPLHF. Here the CDR3 DNA reads TGCAGTGCTAGATTGGGGGGCTTGAATTCACCCCTCCACTTT.

This clonotype has a count of ten or more. This chain links TRBV5-8 with TRBJ1-4, with TRBD1 identical over 8 bases. The CDR3 contains 16 residues. The V gene end was trimmed by 7 bases and the J gene end by 8 bases; junction bases not matched to a gene: 16. The germline V gene has CDR1 SGHTS and CDR2 YDEGEE. CDR3 bases: TGTGCCAGCGCCAATCCGTACGGGACAGGAGGCGAAAAACTGTTTTTT. As protein: CASANPYGTGGEKLFF.

This clonotype was seen more than once but under ten times. The V and J genes are TRBV12-3 or TRBV12-4 and TRBJ1-1; TRBD1 agrees at 7 bases. Trimming cost V 7 bases and J 0 bases; bases outside gene matches: 5. The CDR3 consists of 14 residues. In DNA, the CDR3 is TGTGCCAGCACCAAGACAGGGATGAACACTGAAGCTTTCTTT. It codes for CASTKTGMNTEAFF.

This clonotype was observed many times. The chain links TRBV5-8 to TRBJ2-5; D uncertain. This CDR3 has 13 residues. Between the trimmed V and J ends, which lost 4 bases and 9 bases, there was a span of 16 bases. CDR1 is SGHTS, CDR2 YDEGEE, per germline. The CDR3 nucleotides are TGTGCCAGCAGCCCCAGACCAAATGGGGCCCAGTACTTC. As protein: CASSPRPNGAQYF.

This clonotype was detected only a few times. The chain combines TRBV2 with TRBJ2-1; the D is unclear. Germline V gene data show CDR1 as SNHLY and CDR2 as FYNNEI. The V and J ends lost 8 bases and 0 bases respectively, with 17 bases between them. CDR3 length: 16 residues. CDR3 DNA: TGTGCCAGCGGTAGGACGTTCTTGAGCTCCTACAATGAGCAGTTCTTC. This translates into CASGRTFLSSYNEQFF. Full variable domain (remainder filled in from reference TRBV2 and TRBJ2-1): EPEVTQTPSHQVTQMGQEVILRCVPISNHLYFYWYRQILGQKVEFLVSFYNNEISEKSEIFDDQFSVERPDGSNFTLKIRSTKLEDSAMYFCASGRTFLSSYNEQFFGPGTRLTVL.

This clonotype was recorded many times. This chain connects TRBV6-1 to TRBJ2-7; 11 bases line up with TRBD2. V lost 5 bases and J lost 4; bases outside the gene matches: 4. There are 14 residues in the CDR3. Germline CDR1 MNHNS, CDR2 SASEGT. CDR3 bases: TGTGCCAGCAGTCTTAGCGGGAGGGTATACGAGCAGTACTTC. Translating it yields CASSLSGRVYEQYF.

This chain joins TRBV6-1 and TRBJ2-7; tentative D call: TRBD1 (6 bases). CDR1 is MNHNS, CDR2 SASEGT, per germline. The CDR3 sequence is 16 residues long. Trimming cost V 6 bases and J 4 bases, with 22 bases left between them. CDR3 amino acids: CASRDLGDIVTYEQYF. As DNA, the CDR3 is TGTGCCAGCAGAGACCTTGGGGACATCGTCACTTACGAGCAGTACTTC.

This clonotype was picked up a small number of times. The V gene is TRBV20-1, the J gene TRBJ2-2; D is perhaps TRBD1 (7 bases). V lost 0 bases, J lost 5 bases, and 19 bases lay in between. The CDR3 has 17 amino acids. CDR1 DFQATT and CDR2 SNEGSKA come from the germline V gene (reference sequence). The CDR3, as DNA: TGCAGTGCTAGAGATCTCCGGAGGGGGCTAAAAACCGGGGAGCTGTTTTTT. This sequence encodes CSARDLRRGLKTGELFF.

The rearrangement uses TRBV28 and TRBJ2-5; perhaps D is TRBD1 or TRBD2 (5 bases each). In germline, CDR1 is MDHEN, CDR2 SYDVKM. Trimming took 7 bases from V and 1 from J, leaving 13 bases between them. This CDR3 spans 14 amino acids. The CDR3 protein is CASTWGSPQETQYF. The CDR3 DNA reads TGTGCCAGCACTTGGGGGAGCCCCCAAGAGACCCAGTACTTC.

This clonotype was picked up many times. The chain combines TRBV7-9 with TRBJ2-1, with TRBD2 matching 8 bases. From germline, CDR1 is SEHNR and CDR2 FQNEAQ (reference sequence). Germline trimming cut 5 bases from V and 4 bases from J; bases unmatched to any gene: 4. CDR3 length: 14 residues. The CDR3 region is CASSPGTSYNEQFF. CDR3 sequence (DNA): TGTGCCAGCAGCCCCGGGACTAGTTACAATGAGCAGTTCTTC. Full variable domain (missing parts from reference TRBV7-9 and TRBJ2-1): DTGVSQNPRHKITKRGQNVTFRCDPISEHNRLYWYRQTLGQGPEFLTYFQNEAQLEKSRLLSDRFSAERPKGSFSTLEIQRTEQGDSAMYLCASSPGTSYNEQFFGPGTRLTVL.

This clonotype occurred a few times. The gene calls are TRBV7-2 and TRBJ2-3; no clear D. Germline V gene sequence: CDR1 SGHTA, CDR2 FQGNSA. Trimming shortened V by 3 bases and J by 3 bases, and 7 bases separated the two germline ends. The CDR3 is 13 amino acids. The CDR3 loop reads CASSLVDTDTQYF. The CDR3 region has the DNA TGTGCCAGCAGCTTGGTTGATACAGATACGCAGTATTTT.